This T cell receptor (beta chain) was retrieved from a study of beta chain features in type 1 diabetes. Study summary: Across all samples, some 110 million sorted cells were examined. Study-wide points: Among patients with Type 1 diabetes, TCRB CDR3s were moderately but significantly shorter in every one of the four CD4+ subsets.

The authors reverse transcribed all of the isolated RNA, so sequencing captured expressed TCRB transcripts. Here immunoSEQ multiplex PCR was the method, and the copy in TCRdb shows in-frame clones only, minus some. The data contain about 900,000 clones, roughly a sixth of them seen just once; the ten biggest clones take up 0.02% to 0.025%. It was one heparinised blood draw, averaging around 100 mL, that each donor gave. Purity exceeding 95% was reached by all sorted populations. This clone was counted only a few times. Its antigen is not known. Germline lookup yields CDR1 LGHNA and CDR2 YSLEER. V was trimmed by 1 base and J by 4 bases, leaving 12 bases between them. The CDR3 is 15 amino acids.

This sequence originates from a woman younger than 35 in good health. The sample was naive CD4+ T cells from blood. The chain is built from TRBV4-3 and TRBJ2-3; perhaps TRBD1 as D (5 bases). CDR3 nucleotide sequence: TGCGCCAGCAGCCAAGCACGGACAAGATCAGATACGCAGTATTTT. Amino acid sequence: CASSQARTRSDTQYF.